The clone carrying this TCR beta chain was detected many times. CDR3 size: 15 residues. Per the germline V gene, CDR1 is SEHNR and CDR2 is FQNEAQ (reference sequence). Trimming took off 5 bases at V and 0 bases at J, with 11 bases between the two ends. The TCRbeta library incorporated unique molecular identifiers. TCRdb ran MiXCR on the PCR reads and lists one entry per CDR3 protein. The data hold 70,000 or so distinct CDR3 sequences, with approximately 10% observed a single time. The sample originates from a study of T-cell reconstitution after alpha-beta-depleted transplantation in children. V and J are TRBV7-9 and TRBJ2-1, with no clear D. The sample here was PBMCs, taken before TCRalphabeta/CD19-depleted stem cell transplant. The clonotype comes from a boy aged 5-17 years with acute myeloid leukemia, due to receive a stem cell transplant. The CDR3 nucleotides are TGTGCCAGCAGCCAACTTTCCGGCTCCTACAATGAGCAGTTCTTC. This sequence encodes CASSQLSGSYNEQFF.